The clone carrying this T cell receptor (beta chain) was seen a few times. This entry is derived from a study of CD8+CD57+ T cells in acquired aplastic anemia. Study summary: CD4+ and CD8+ cells, once sorted, gave DNA averaging about 3 ug.

Template material for TCR beta VDJ and CDR3 profiling consisted of genomic DNA. A single record per CDR3 protein comes from TCRdb applying MiXCR to the reads. The sample consists of around 170,000 distinct CDR3 sequences, about half of them appearing once. Patients who underwent sequencing had shown CD8+CD57+ cell expansion by flow cytometry. Severe acquired aplastic anemia was diagnosed in all patients. Sample: sorted CD4+, CD8+, or CD8+CD57+ T cells (not recorded which) from PBMCs. The receptor was isolated from a human donor with aplastic anemia.

The CDR3 reads CASSVGVHEETQYF. The CDR3 nucleotides are TGTGCCAGCAGCGTTGGGGTGCATGAGGAGACCCAGTACTTC. This rearrangement joins TRBV9 to TRBJ2-5; D unresolved. The CDR3 totals 14 residues. CDR1 and CDR2 (germline): SGDLS, YYNGEE. V gave up 2 bases and J gave up 5 bases, with 13 bases separating them.